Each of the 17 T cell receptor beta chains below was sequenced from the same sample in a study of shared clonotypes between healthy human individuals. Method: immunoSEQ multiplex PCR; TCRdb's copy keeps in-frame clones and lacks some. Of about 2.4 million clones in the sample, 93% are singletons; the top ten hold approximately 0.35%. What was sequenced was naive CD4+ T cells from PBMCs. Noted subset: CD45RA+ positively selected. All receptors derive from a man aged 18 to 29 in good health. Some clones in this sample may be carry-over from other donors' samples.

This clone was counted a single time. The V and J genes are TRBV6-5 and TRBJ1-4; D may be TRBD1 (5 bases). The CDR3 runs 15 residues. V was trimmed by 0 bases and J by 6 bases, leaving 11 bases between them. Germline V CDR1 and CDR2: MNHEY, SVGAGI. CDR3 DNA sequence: TGTGCCAGCAGTTACTCGGGGGGAGCCGATGAAAAACTGTTTTTT. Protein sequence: CASSYSGGADEKLFF.

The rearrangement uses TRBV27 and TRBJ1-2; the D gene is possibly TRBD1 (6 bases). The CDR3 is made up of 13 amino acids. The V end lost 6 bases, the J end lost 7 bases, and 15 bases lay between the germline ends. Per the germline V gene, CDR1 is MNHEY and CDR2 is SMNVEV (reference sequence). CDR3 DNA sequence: TGTGCCAGCAGGGTTACAGGGAGGTCTGGCTACACCTTC. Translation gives CASRVTGRSGYTF.

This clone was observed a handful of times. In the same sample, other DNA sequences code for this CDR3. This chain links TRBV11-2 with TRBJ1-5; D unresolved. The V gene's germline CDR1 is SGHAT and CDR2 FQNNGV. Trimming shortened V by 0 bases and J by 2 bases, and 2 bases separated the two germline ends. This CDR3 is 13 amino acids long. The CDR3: CASSLDRNQPQHF. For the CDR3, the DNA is TGTGCCAGCAGCTTAGATCGCAATCAGCCCCAGCATTTT.

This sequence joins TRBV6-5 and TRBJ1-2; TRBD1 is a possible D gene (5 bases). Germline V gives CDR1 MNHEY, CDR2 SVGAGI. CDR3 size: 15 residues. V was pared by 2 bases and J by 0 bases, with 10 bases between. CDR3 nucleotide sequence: TGTGCCAGCAGTTACGGGACGCCTACTAACTATGGCTACACCTTC. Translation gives CASSYGTPTNYGYTF.

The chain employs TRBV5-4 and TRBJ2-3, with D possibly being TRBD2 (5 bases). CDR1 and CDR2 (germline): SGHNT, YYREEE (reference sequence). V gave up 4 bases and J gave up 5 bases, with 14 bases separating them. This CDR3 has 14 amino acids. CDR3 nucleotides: TGTGCCAGCAGCCAAGGAATTCGGGAAGATACGCAGTATTTT. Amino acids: CASSQGIREDTQYF.

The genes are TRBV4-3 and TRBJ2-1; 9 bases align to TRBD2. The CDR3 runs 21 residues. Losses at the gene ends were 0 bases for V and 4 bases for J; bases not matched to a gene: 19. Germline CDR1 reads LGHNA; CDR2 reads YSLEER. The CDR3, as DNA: TGCGCCAGCAGCCAAGATCTCCTAGGGGCTAGCGGGAATACAAAATACAATGAGCAGTTCTTC. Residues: CASSQDLLGASGNTKYNEQFF.

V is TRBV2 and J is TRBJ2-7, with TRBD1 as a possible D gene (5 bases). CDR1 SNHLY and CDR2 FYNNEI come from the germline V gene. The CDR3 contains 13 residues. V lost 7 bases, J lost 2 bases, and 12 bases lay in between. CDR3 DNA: TGTGCCAGCATTCCCCCAGGGACCTACGAGCAGTACTTC. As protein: CASIPPGTYEQYF.

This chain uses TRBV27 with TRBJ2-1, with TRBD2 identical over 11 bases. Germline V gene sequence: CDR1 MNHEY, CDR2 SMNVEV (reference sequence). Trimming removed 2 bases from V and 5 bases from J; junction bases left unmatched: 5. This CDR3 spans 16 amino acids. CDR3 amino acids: CASSLLRLAGNNEQFF. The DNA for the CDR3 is TGTGCCAGCAGTTTACTTAGACTAGCGGGAAACAATGAGCAGTTCTTC.

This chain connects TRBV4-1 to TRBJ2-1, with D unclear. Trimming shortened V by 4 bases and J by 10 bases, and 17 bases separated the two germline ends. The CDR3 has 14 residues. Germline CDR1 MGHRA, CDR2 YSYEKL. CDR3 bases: TGCGCCAGCAGCCCAAGCTTAGAATATTTAGAGCAGTTCTTC. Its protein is CASSPSLEYLEQFF.

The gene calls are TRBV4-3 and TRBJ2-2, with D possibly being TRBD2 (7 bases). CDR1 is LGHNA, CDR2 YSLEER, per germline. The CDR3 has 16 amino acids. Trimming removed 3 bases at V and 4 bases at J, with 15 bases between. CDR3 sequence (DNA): TGCGCCAGCAGCCACCTAGGGGGAGGGCCCACCGGGGAGCTGTTTTTT. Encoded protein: CASSHLGGGPTGELFF.

This chain's CDR3 is CASSTSTLRSPGDYGYTF. CDR3 sequence (DNA): TGTGCCAGCAGTACCTCCACCCTCAGGAGCCCGGGGGACTATGGCTACACCTTC. This chain uses TRBV27 with TRBJ1-2; a possible D gene is TRBD1 (5 bases). The germline V gene has CDR1 MNHEY and CDR2 SMNVEV (reference sequence). There are 18 residues in the CDR3. Trimming removed 5 bases from V and 3 bases from J, with 25 bases in between.

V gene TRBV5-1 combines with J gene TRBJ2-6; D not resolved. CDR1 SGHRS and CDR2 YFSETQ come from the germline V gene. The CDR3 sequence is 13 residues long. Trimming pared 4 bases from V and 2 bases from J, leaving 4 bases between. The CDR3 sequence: CASSETGANVLTF. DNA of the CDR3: TGCGCCAGCAGCGAAACTGGGGCCAACGTCCTGACTTTC.

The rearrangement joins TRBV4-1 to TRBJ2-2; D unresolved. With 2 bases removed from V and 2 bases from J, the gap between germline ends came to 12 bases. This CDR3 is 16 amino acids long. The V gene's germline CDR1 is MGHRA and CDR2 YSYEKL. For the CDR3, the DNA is TGCGCCAGCAGCCAAACACCCGGAGTTAACACCGGGGAGCTGTTTTTT. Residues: CASSQTPGVNTGELFF.

The CDR3 is CASSLRTGNQPQHF. CDR3 DNA sequence: TGTGCCAGCAGCCTGCGGACAGGCAATCAGCCCCAGCATTTT. This chain joins TRBV27 and TRBJ1-5; TRBD1 is a possible D gene (6 bases). The germline gives CDR1 MNHEY, CDR2 SMNVEV (reference sequence). Deletions cut 6 bases from V and 2 bases from J, with 11 bases between. The CDR3 is made up of 14 amino acids.

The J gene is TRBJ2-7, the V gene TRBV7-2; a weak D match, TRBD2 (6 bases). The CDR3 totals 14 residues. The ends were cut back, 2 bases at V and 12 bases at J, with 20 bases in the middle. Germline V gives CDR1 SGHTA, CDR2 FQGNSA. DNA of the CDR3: TGTGCCAGCAGCTTAACGGGAGAAATGAGGCTTAGGTACTTC. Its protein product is CASSLTGEMRLRYF.

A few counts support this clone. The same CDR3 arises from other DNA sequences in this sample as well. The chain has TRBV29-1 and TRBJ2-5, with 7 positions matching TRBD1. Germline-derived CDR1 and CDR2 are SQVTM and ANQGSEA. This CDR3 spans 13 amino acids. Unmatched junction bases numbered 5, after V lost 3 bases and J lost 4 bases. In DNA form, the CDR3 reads TGCAGCGTTGACAGGGGGATTGGAGAGACCCAGTACTTC. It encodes CSVDRGIGETQYF.

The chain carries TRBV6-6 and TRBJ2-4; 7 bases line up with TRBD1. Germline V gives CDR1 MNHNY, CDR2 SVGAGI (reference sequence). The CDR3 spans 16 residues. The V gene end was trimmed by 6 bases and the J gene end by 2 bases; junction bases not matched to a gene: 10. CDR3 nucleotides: TGTGCCAGCAGCCGGGGACAGAGGGGGACCAAAAACATTCAGTACTTC. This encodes CASSRGQRGTKNIQYF.